One sample yielded the 20 T cell receptor beta chains listed below, sequenced in a study of blood T cell repertoires in COVID-19. Clones were read by immunoSEQ multiplex PCR, and TCRdb kept only the in-frame ones, dropping some. This table holds 200,000 to 300,000 clones, approximately 86% found once. Sequencing used PBMCs or T cells enriched from blood (not recorded which). Receptors originate from a woman aged 35 to 49 with acute COVID-19.

The chain joins TRBV4-1 to TRBJ2-7; D remains ambiguous. V gave up 2 bases and J gave up 3 bases, with 8 bases separating them. Germline V gene sequence: CDR1 MGHRA, CDR2 YSYEKL. This CDR3 is built from 13 residues. Here the CDR3 DNA reads TGCGCCAGCAGCCAACAGGTGAACTACGAGCAGTACTTC. Protein: CASSQQVNYEQYF.

This chain links TRBV21-1 with TRBJ1-1. TRBV21-1 is a known pseudogene. CDR3 length: 15 amino acids. The chain's CDR3 is CASSKEAKYATEAFF. The CDR3 DNA is TGTGCCAGCAGCAAAGAAGCCAAGTATGCCACTGAAGCTTTCTTT.

The V and J genes are TRBV5-4 and TRBJ1-1, with a weak D call TRBD1 (5 bases). The CDR3 covers 13 residues. Germline V gives CDR1 SGHNT, CDR2 YYREEE (reference sequence). V lost 4 bases and J lost 1, with 8 bases in between. DNA of the CDR3: TGTGCCAGCAGCAACGGACAGAACACTGAAGCTTTCTTT. This codes for CASSNGQNTEAFF.

This sequence joins TRBV11-2 and TRBJ2-5, with TRBD1 as a possible D gene (7 bases). Trimming took off 5 bases at V and 4 bases at J, with 11 bases between the two ends. Germline loops: CDR1 SGHAT, CDR2 FQNNGV. The CDR3 has 13 residues. The CDR3 DNA sequence: TGTGCCAGCAGCGCGGGACAGAGAGAGACCCAGTACTTC. It yields the protein CASSAGQRETQYF.

This chain links TRBV4-1 with TRBJ1-6; D ambiguous. Trimming pared 1 base from V and 6 bases from J, leaving 16 bases between. Germline CDR1 is MGHRA and CDR2 is YSYEKL. The CDR3 spans 17 residues. CDR3: CASSQVLVGGINSPLHF. CDR3 nucleotide sequence: TGCGCCAGCAGCCAAGTTTTAGTAGGCGGAATTAATTCACCCCTCCACTTT.

This chain links TRBV5-4 with TRBJ2-1; no clear D gene. From germline, CDR1 is SGHNT and CDR2 YYREEE (reference sequence). The ends were cut back, 4 bases at V and 4 bases at J, with 9 bases in the middle. This CDR3 comprises 13 residues. CDR3 sequence: CASSVTGYNEQFF. CDR3 DNA: TGTGCCAGCAGCGTGACGGGTTACAATGAGCAGTTCTTC. The full variable domain, rest sourced from reference TRBV5-4 and TRBJ2-1, is ETGVTQSPTHLIKTRGQQVTLRCSSQSGHNTVSWYQQALGQGPQFIFQYYREEENGRGNFPPRFSGLQFPNYSSELNVNALELDDSALYLCASSVTGYNEQFFGPGTRLTVL.

V gene TRBV6-4 combines with J gene TRBJ2-2; 8 bases are shared with TRBD1. The CDR3 sequence is 15 residues long. The germline V gene has CDR1 MRHNA and CDR2 SNTAGT. V shed 5 bases, J shed 7 bases, and the junction held 9 bases outside the gene matches. In DNA, the CDR3 is TGTGCCAGCAGTCCGGCCGGACAGGGAGGCGGGGAGCTGTTTTTT. As protein: CASSPAGQGGGELFF.

The chain joins TRBV4-1 to TRBJ2-3; TRBD2 matches at 8 bases. The CDR3 is made up of 18 amino acids. The germline V gene encodes CDR1 MGHRA and CDR2 YSYEKL. J gave up 2 bases and V 1 base, and 11 bases lay outside the gene matches. The CDR3: CASSQGGGAGGDTDTQYF. DNA for the CDR3: TGCGCCAGCAGCCAAGGAGGTGGTGCGGGAGGTGACACAGATACGCAGTATTTT.

The J gene is TRBJ1-2, the V gene TRBV5-5; a weak D match, TRBD1 (5 bases). The CDR3 length is 15 residues. CDR1 and CDR2 from the germline V gene are SGHKS and YYEKEE (reference sequence). V was pared by 0 bases and J by 4 bases, with 13 bases between. CDR3 amino acids: CASSLEAGNAYGYTF. In nucleotides, the CDR3 is TGTGCCAGCAGCTTGGAGGCAGGGAACGCCTATGGCTACACCTTC.

This clone was seen only a few times. The chain recombines TRBV18 with TRBJ1-1, with a possible D match to TRBD1 (6 bases). There are 15 residues in the CDR3. The germline gives CDR1 KGHSH, CDR2 LQKENI. Trimming removed 3 bases at V and 1 base at J, with 12 bases between. This chain's CDR3 is CASSPQGQKNTEAFF. As DNA, the CDR3 is TGTGCCAGCTCACCGCAAGGACAGAAGAACACTGAAGCTTTCTTT. Filled out from reference TRBV18 and TRBJ1-1, the complete variable domain reads NAGVMQNPRHLVRRRGQEARLRCSPMKGHSHVYWYRQLPEEGLKFMVYLQKENIIDESGMPKERFSAEFPKEGPSILRIQQVVRGDSAAYFCASSPQGQKNTEAFFGQGTRLTVV.

J is TRBJ1-2 and V is TRBV6-4; possible D gene TRBD1, 5 bases. CDR3 length: 14 amino acids. V shed 5 bases and J shed 8 bases, with 18 bases lying between them. Germline V gene data show CDR1 as MRHNA and CDR2 as SNTAGT. The CDR3 region is CASSPTGGVDGYTF. DNA of the CDR3: TGTGCCAGCAGTCCTACAGGCGGCGTCGACGGCTACACCTTC.

The table lists this clone with a count of one. The chain is built from TRBV30 and TRBJ2-1; 7 positions match TRBD2. CDR3 size: 14 residues. The V and J ends lost 1 base and 2 bases, in that order; junction bases with no gene match: 2. Germline CDR1 GTSNPN, CDR2 SVGIG (reference sequence). CDR3 amino acids: CAWSGGRAYNEQFF. CDR3 nucleotide sequence: TGTGCCTGGAGTGGGGGGAGGGCCTACAATGAGCAGTTCTTC.

The genes are TRBV7-6 and TRBJ2-1; TRBD2 matches 9 bases. The CDR3 has 15 residues. Per the germline V gene, CDR1 is SGHVS and CDR2 is FNYEAQ. V was pared by 1 base and J by 13 bases, with 11 bases of the junction left unmatched. DNA of the CDR3: TGTGCCAGCAGCTTAGGGACTAGCGTGTTTAGGGATCAGTTCTTC. This encodes CASSLGTSVFRDQFF.

The genes are TRBV12-5 and TRBJ2-1; 11 nucleotides align to TRBD1. With V trimmed by 0 bases and J by 4 bases, 8 bases remained unmatched. This CDR3 is 18 amino acids long. Germline V gene data show CDR1 as LGHNT and CDR2 as FRNRAP. CDR3: CASGLVQLGTGGYNEQFF. CDR3 coding DNA: TGTGCTAGTGGTTTGGTGCAGCTGGGGACAGGGGGTTACAATGAGCAGTTCTTC.

The chain joins TRBV7-8 to TRBJ2-7; TRBD2 agrees at 7 bases. The V and J ends lost 5 bases and 5 bases, in that order; junction bases with no gene match: 12. Germline CDR1 SGHVS, CDR2 FQNEAQ. This CDR3 is built from 15 residues. The DNA of the CDR3 is TGTGCCAGCAGCCTGACTAGCCCGTTGTGGAACGAGCAGTACTTC. It encodes CASSLTSPLWNEQYF.

The chain links TRBV11-2 to TRBJ2-7; TRBD2 agrees at 8 bases. CDR3 length: 14 residues. V lost 5 bases, J lost 2 bases, and 5 bases stayed unmatched. The germline V gene encodes CDR1 SGHAT and CDR2 FQNNGV. The DNA of the CDR3 is TGTGCCAGCAGCCACGGGACTAGAGCCTACGAGCAGTACTTC. Translated, it gives CASSHGTRAYEQYF.

The chain is built from TRBV11-3 and TRBJ2-1; TRBD2 agrees at 16 bases. Germline V gives CDR1 SGHNT, CDR2 YENEEA. Germline trimming cut 4 bases from V and 3 bases from J; bases unmatched to any gene: 6. There are 18 residues in the CDR3. CDR3 bases: TGTGCCAGCAGCTCACAGGGACTAGCGGGAGGGATCTACAATGAGCAGTTCTTC. Translated: CASSSQGLAGGIYNEQFF.

The rearrangement links TRBV10-1 to TRBJ1-1; weak D call: TRBD1 (6 bases). Per the germline V gene, CDR1 is WNHNN and CDR2 is SYGVQD (reference sequence). V lost 7 bases, J lost 0 bases, and 18 bases lay in between. The CDR3 is 16 amino acids. The DNA for the CDR3 is TGCGCCAGCAACCCGTACAGGGCTGATATGAACACTGAAGCTTTCTTT. Protein sequence: CASNPYRADMNTEAFF.

A few counts support this clone. This chain connects TRBV30 to TRBJ2-2, with a possible D match to TRBD1 (6 bases). The V and J ends lost 2 bases and 7 bases respectively, with 14 bases between them. CDR3 length: 14 amino acids. CDR1 is GTSNPN, CDR2 SVGIG, per germline (reference sequence). Here the CDR3 reads CAWSRSGADGELFF. CDR3 DNA: TGTGCCTGGAGTCGATCAGGGGCGGACGGGGAGCTGTTTTTT.

V usage is TRBV5-8 and J usage is TRBJ1-4; 7 nucleotides line up with TRBD1. The CDR3 covers 17 residues. The germline V gene encodes CDR1 SGHTS and CDR2 YDEGEE. V shed 4 bases, J shed 6 bases, and the junction held 15 bases outside the gene matches. The DNA for the CDR3 is TGTGCCAGCAGCCAAATGACAGGGCCCGGGCGCGATGAAAAACTGTTTTTT. Translating gives CASSQMTGPGRDEKLFF. Supplemented by reference TRBV5-8 and TRBJ1-4, the full variable domain reads EAGVTQSPTHLIKTRGQQATLRCSPISGHTSVYWYQQALGLGLQFLLWYDEGEERNRGNFPPRFSGRQFPNYSSELNVNALELEDSALYLCASSQMTGPGRDEKLFFGSGTQLSVL.